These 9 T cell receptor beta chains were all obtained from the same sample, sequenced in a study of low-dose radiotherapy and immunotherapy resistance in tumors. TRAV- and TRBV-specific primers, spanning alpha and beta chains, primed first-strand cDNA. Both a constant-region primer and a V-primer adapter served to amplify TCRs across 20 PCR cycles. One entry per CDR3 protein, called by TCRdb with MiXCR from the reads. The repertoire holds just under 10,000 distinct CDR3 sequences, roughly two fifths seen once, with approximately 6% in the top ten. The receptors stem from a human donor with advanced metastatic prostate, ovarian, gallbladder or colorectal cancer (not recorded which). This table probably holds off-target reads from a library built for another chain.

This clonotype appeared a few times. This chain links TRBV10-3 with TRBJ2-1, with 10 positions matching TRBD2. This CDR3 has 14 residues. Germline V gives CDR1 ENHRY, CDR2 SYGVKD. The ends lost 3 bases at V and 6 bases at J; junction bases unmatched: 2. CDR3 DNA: TGTGCCATCAGTGACAGCGGGGGGGTCAATGAGCAGTTCTTC. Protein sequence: CAISDSGGVNEQFF.

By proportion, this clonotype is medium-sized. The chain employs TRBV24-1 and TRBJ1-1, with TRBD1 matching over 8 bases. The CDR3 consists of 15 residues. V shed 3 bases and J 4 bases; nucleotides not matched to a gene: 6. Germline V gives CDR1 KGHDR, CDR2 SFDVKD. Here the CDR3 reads CATSDPSTGGTEAFF. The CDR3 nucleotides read TGTGCCACCAGTGATCCCAGTACAGGGGGCACTGAAGCTTTCTTT.

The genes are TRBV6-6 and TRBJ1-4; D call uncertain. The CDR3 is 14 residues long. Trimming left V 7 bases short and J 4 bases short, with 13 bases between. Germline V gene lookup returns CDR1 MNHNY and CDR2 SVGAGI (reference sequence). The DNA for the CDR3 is TGTGCCAGCACCCCCCGGGCGCTTAATGAAAAACTGTTTTTT. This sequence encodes CASTPRALNEKLFF.

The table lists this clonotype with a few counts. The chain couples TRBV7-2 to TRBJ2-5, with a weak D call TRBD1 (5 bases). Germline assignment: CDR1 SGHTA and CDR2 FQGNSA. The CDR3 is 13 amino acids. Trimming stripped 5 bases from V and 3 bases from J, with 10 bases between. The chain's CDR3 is CASSLGPKETQYF. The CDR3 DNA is TGTGCCAGCAGCCTGGGGCCGAAAGAGACCCAGTACTTC.

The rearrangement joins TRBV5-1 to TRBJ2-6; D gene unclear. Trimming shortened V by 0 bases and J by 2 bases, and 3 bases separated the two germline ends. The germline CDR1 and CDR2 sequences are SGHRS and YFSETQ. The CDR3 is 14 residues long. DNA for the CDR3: TGCGCCAGCAGCTTGGGGGCTGGGGCCAACGTCCTGACTTTC. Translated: CASSLGAGANVLTF.

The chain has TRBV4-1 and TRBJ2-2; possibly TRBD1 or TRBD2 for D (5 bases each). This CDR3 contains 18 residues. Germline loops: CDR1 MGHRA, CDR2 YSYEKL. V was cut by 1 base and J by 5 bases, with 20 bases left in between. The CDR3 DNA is TGCGCCAGCAGCCAAGTGGGGCAAAAGAACAGGAGGACCGGGGAGCTGTTTTTT. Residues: CASSQVGQKNRRTGELFF.

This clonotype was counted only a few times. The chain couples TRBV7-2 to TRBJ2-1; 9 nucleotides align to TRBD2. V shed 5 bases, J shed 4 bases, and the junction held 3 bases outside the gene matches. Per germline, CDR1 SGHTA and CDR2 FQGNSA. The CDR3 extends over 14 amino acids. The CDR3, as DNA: TGTGCCAGCAGCCCGACTAGCGGATACAATGAGCAGTTCTTC. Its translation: CASSPTSGYNEQFF.

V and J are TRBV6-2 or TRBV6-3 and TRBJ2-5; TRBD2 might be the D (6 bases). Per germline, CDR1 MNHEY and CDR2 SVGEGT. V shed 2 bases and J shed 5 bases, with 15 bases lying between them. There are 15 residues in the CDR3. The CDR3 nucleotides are TGTGCCAGCAGTTACCCCGGCAGGGACTTGGAGACCCAGTACTTC. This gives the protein CASSYPGRDLETQYF.

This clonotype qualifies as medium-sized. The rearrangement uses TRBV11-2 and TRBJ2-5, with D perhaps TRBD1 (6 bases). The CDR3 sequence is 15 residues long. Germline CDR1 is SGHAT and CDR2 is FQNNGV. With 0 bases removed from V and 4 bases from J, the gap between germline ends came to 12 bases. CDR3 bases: TGTGCCAGCAGCTTAGATTTGGGGGCAGGAGAGACCCAGTACTTC. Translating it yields CASSLDLGAGETQYF. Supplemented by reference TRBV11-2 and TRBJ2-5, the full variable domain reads EAGVAQSPRYKIIEKRQSVAFWCNPISGHATLYWYQQILGQGPKLLIQFQNNGVVDDSQLPKDRFSAERLKGVDSTLKIQPAKLEDSAVYLCASSLDLGAGETQYFGPGTRLLVL.